Listed below are T cell receptor beta chains from one sample, sequenced in a study of STAT5B mutations in CD4+ large granular lymphocyte leukemia. TCRdb's table, derived via immunoSEQ multiplex PCR, lists solely in-frame clones and lacks some. The sample has some 21,000 clones, just over 70% seen once; the top ten hold over 25%. The sequenced sample consisted of CD4+ T cells from blood buffy coats. The source of these receptors is a human donor in good health. Each CDR3 is given with its conserved first and last residue. Fields, in order: clone size, J gene, V gene, CDR3 protein. Size is stated for part of the rows, as once, few or many counts, or as a class when the clone is expanded.

clone size: NA; J gene: TRBJ2-7; V gene: TRBV7-6; CDR3 protein: CASSLNPTGRYEQYF
clone size: few; J gene: TRBJ2-3; V gene: TRBV10-3; CDR3 protein: CAISGVGARDTQYF
clone size: NA; J gene: TRBJ1-2; V gene: TRBV9; CDR3 protein: CASSARRGAFGSQYDGYTF
clone size: NA; J gene: TRBJ2-2; V gene: TRBV5-4; CDR3 protein: CASSLEDITGELFF
clone size: once; J gene: TRBJ2-5; V gene: TRBV6-1; CDR3 protein: CASTGSSQETQYF
clone size: NA; J gene: TRBJ2-1; V gene: TRBV5-1; CDR3 protein: CASSLVIGGEQFF
clone size: NA; J gene: TRBJ1-1; V gene: TRBV7-2; CDR3 protein: CASSLVFAFF
clone size: NA; J gene: TRBJ2-1; V gene: TRBV5-1; CDR3 protein: CASSLAGGTSLRNEQFF
clone size: NA; J gene: TRBJ2-5; V gene: TRBV14; CDR3 protein: CASSQGDVGTQYF
clone size: NA; J gene: TRBJ1-3; V gene: TRBV19; CDR3 protein: CASSFSGNTIYF
clone size: NA; J gene: TRBJ2-3; V gene: TRBV7-9; CDR3 protein: CASSLARSSGSEVDTQYF
clone size: once; J gene: TRBJ2-3; V gene: TRBV18; CDR3 protein: CASSPAARTDTQYF
clone size: NA; J gene: TRBJ1-2; V gene: TRBV28; CDR3 protein: CASSSRGTIRRGYTF
clone size: NA; J gene: TRBJ1-4; V gene: TRBV28; CDR3 protein: CASSAHTNEKLFF
clone size: NA; J gene: TRBJ2-7; V gene: TRBV29-1; CDR3 protein: CSVEETSGRGNEQYF
clone size: NA; J gene: TRBJ1-2; V gene: TRBV18; CDR3 protein: CASSQSGGGSYGYTF
clone size: few; J gene: TRBJ1-1; V gene: TRBV5-1; CDR3 protein: CASSPRSGRGTEAFF
clone size: NA; J gene: TRBJ2-1; V gene: TRBV5-6; CDR3 protein: CASSSTGLAGPGWDEQFF
clone size: NA; J gene: TRBJ2-2; V gene: TRBV7-2; CDR3 protein: CASSPRGPTGELFF
clone size: NA; J gene: TRBJ2-5; V gene: TRBV29-1; CDR3 protein: CSANRGPETQYF
clone size: NA; J gene: TRBJ2-1; V gene: TRBV11-2; CDR3 protein: CASSLLAGVKQFF
clone size: NA; J gene: TRBJ1-1; V gene: TRBV19; CDR3 protein: CASRESGTEAFF
clone size: few; J gene: TRBJ1-2; V gene: TRBV5-6; CDR3 protein: CASSLLGRGNYGYTF
clone size: NA; J gene: TRBJ2-4; V gene: TRBV6-5; CDR3 protein: CASSYGGSGAIQYF
clone size: NA; J gene: TRBJ1-5; V gene: TRBV7-8; CDR3 protein: CASSLGGDQPQHF
clone size: NA; J gene: TRBJ2-2; V gene: TRBV2; CDR3 protein: CASKAERNTGELFF
clone size: NA; J gene: TRBJ2-3; V gene: TRBV4-2; CDR3 protein: CASSQGGLVPSTDTQYF
clone size: NA; J gene: TRBJ1-5; V gene: TRBV5-1; CDR3 protein: CASSLGGQGSQPQHF
clone size: NA; J gene: TRBJ2-7; V gene: TRBV4-3; CDR3 protein: CASSQGGAGTSGLSSYEQYF
clone size: NA; J gene: TRBJ2-7; V gene: TRBV5-1; CDR3 protein: CASSPGGSGGSYEQYF
clone size: NA; J gene: TRBJ1-5; V gene: TRBV7-6; CDR3 protein: CASALGTGQPQHF
clone size: few; J gene: TRBJ2-7; V gene: TRBV19; CDR3 protein: CASSMTGTSGEQYF
clone size: NA; J gene: TRBJ1-1; V gene: TRBV7-2; CDR3 protein: CASSFQENTEAFF
clone size: NA; J gene: TRBJ2-7; V gene: TRBV7-8; CDR3 protein: CASSTGALAAHRYEQYF
clone size: NA; J gene: TRBJ2-2; V gene: TRBV19; CDR3 protein: CASSRTVPYTGELFF
clone size: few; J gene: TRBJ2-4; V gene: TRBV9; CDR3 protein: CASSPGLAALNIQYF
clone size: NA; J gene: TRBJ1-1; V gene: TRBV25-1; CDR3 protein: CASSRPGQSNTEAFF
clone size: NA; J gene: TRBJ2-7; V gene: TRBV7-2; CDR3 protein: CASSLGASGEYEQYF
clone size: NA; J gene: TRBJ2-1; V gene: TRBV5-1; CDR3 protein: CASSLGQLYNEQFF
clone size: few; J gene: TRBJ1-2; V gene: TRBV19; CDR3 protein: CASSTTGGGLNYGYTF
clone size: NA; J gene: TRBJ1-5; V gene: TRBV10-3; CDR3 protein: CAISGGNNQPQHF
clone size: NA; J gene: TRBJ1-3; V gene: TRBV19; CDR3 protein: CASSLENGNTIYF
clone size: NA; J gene: TRBJ2-7; V gene: TRBV30; CDR3 protein: CAWTGSNEQYF
clone size: NA; J gene: TRBJ1-1; V gene: TRBV10-3; CDR3 protein: CAIMKAGGVNTEAFF
clone size: few; J gene: TRBJ1-4; V gene: TRBV29-1; CDR3 protein: CSVRDTLATNEKLFF
clone size: NA; J gene: TRBJ2-1; V gene: TRBV7-9; CDR3 protein: CASSLTNYNEQFF
clone size: NA; J gene: TRBJ2-5; V gene: TRBV28; CDR3 protein: CASRSERGQETQYF
clone size: NA; J gene: TRBJ1-5; V gene: TRBV12-1; CDR3 protein: CASSAPGPQHF
clone size: NA; J gene: TRBJ1-1; V gene: TRBV19; CDR3 protein: CASSQVVGTTATGRIMNTEAFF
clone size: NA; J gene: TRBJ2-7; V gene: TRBV7-2; CDR3 protein: CASSPGQTSNEQYF
clone size: NA; J gene: TRBJ2-2; V gene: TRBV4-3; CDR3 protein: CASSPHGGNTGELFF
clone size: NA; J gene: TRBJ1-2; V gene: TRBV28; CDR3 protein: CASSYRDRQLYGYTF
clone size: NA; J gene: TRBJ1-5; V gene: TRBV27; CDR3 protein: CASSSRGTQPQHF
clone size: NA; J gene: TRBJ1-4; V gene: TRBV7-9; CDR3 protein: CASSLANGNEKLFF
clone size: few; J gene: TRBJ2-1; V gene: TRBV19; CDR3 protein: CASRNRDRVNNEQFF
clone size: NA; J gene: TRBJ2-7; V gene: TRBV10-1; CDR3 protein: CASSEATGKDEQYF
clone size: few; J gene: TRBJ1-2; V gene: TRBV4-1; CDR3 protein: CASSQDGVNYGYTF